Shown below are 19 T cell receptor beta chains from a single sample sequenced in a study of TIL therapy for anti-PD-1-resistant metastatic lung cancer. Sequencing used immunoSEQ v3. Assay: immunoSEQ multiplex PCR; the TCRdb copy retains only in-frame clones and omits some. The data hold about 60,000 clones, with about 69% observed a single time. Time point reported: pre-treatment sample, taken before nivolumab and TIL therapy. This specimen was blood, taken at baseline. These receptor sequences come from a person between 25 and 79 years old with non-small cell lung cancer.

The chain employs TRBV7-9 and TRBJ2-3; 11 nucleotides agree with TRBD2. This CDR3 has 16 residues. Germline CDR1 and CDR2: SEHNR and FQNEAQ (reference sequence). J lost 5 bases, V lost 3 bases, and 7 bases had no gene match. Written as DNA, the CDR3 is TGTGCCAGCAGCTTGGGGACTAGCGGCCTCGTAGATACGCAGTATTTT. Protein sequence: CASSLGTSGLVDTQYF.

The chain has TRBV19 and TRBJ1-1; a possible D gene is TRBD1 (6 bases). Per the germline V gene, CDR1 is LNHDA and CDR2 is SQIVND (reference sequence). This CDR3 region has 13 residues. V lost 7 bases, J lost 4 bases, and 13 bases lay in between. CDR3 sequence: CASNDRLATEAFF. As DNA, the CDR3 is TGTGCCAGTAACGACAGGTTGGCCACTGAAGCTTTCTTT.

This clone was seen a single time. The chain has TRBV6-1 and TRBJ2-3; 8 nucleotides align to TRBD2. CDR3 length: 14 amino acids. V was pared by 5 bases and J by 6 bases, with 7 bases of the junction left unmatched. Germline-derived CDR1 and CDR2 are MNHNS and SASEGT. The CDR3 reads CASSSGSVWDTQYF. As DNA, the CDR3 is TGTGCCAGCAGTAGCGGGAGCGTTTGGGATACGCAGTATTTT.

The chain couples TRBV15 to TRBJ1-4; D remains ambiguous. The V gene lost 0 bases and the J gene lost 7 bases, with 12 bases spanning the gap. The CDR3 is 15 residues long. Germline lookup yields CDR1 LNHNV and CDR2 YYDKDF (reference sequence). DNA for the CDR3: TGTGCCACCAGCAGAGATATAGGCAGTCTTGAAAAACTGTTTTTT. It codes for CATSRDIGSLEKLFF.

The gene calls are TRBV15 and TRBJ2-2; possible D gene TRBD2, 5 bases. CDR1 LNHNV and CDR2 YYDKDF come from the germline V gene (reference sequence). The CDR3 consists of 13 residues. V was shortened by 5 bases and J by 7 bases, with 11 bases between the two germline ends. CDR3 nucleotide sequence: TGTGCCACCAGCCTTACTAGGGTCGGGGAGCTGTTTTTT. Translating it yields CATSLTRVGELFF.

V is TRBV5-4 and J is TRBJ2-7, with 7 positions matching TRBD1. CDR3 size: 14 residues. CDR1 is SGHNT and CDR2 is YYREEE in the germline V gene (reference sequence). Unmatched junction bases numbered 5, after V lost 2 bases and J lost 3 bases. CDR3 protein: CASSLGTEYYEQYF. The CDR3 nucleotides are TGTGCCAGCAGCTTAGGGACAGAGTACTACGAGCAGTACTTC.

This chain connects TRBV10-3 to TRBJ1-1; D perhaps matches TRBD1 (6 bases). The CDR3 loop spans 15 amino acids. The germline gives CDR1 ENHRY, CDR2 SYGVKD. The V end lost 6 bases, the J end lost 5 bases, and 19 bases lay between the germline ends. The CDR3 region has the DNA TGTGCCATCAGAAGGTCCCAGGGGCCAGGGACTGAAGCTTTCTTT. This codes for CAIRRSQGPGTEAFF.

The chain couples TRBV18 to TRBJ2-1; D uncertain. The CDR3 extends over 12 amino acids. Germline-derived CDR1 and CDR2 are KGHSH and LQKENI. The germline V and J ends were trimmed by 2 bases and 7 bases, with 6 bases remaining between them. CDR3 bases: TGTGCCAGCTCACCATCCGGGAATGAGCAGTTCTTC. Protein: CASSPSGNEQFF.

This clone has just a few counts. The rearrangement joins TRBV27 to TRBJ2-7; D gene uncertain. The length of the CDR3 is 15 residues. Germline CDR1 MNHEY, CDR2 SMNVEV (reference sequence). The germline V and J ends were trimmed by 5 bases and 3 bases, with 17 bases remaining between them. CDR3 amino acids: CASSPKYDVRYEQYF. CDR3 nucleotides: TGTGCCAGCAGTCCAAAATACGACGTACGCTACGAGCAGTACTTC.

A word on this clone: A junction boundary mismatches the germline segment, possibly from a read error. The chain links TRBV5-1 to TRBJ2-3; D not resolved. The CDR3 contains 15 residues. CDR1 is SGHRS and CDR2 is YFSETQ in the germline V gene. The CDR3 sequence is CASSLGLSSTDTQYF. DNA for the CDR3: TGCGCCAGTAGCTTGGGTCTTTCTAGCACAGATACGCAGTATTTT.

This clone was counted only a few times. The gene calls are TRBV5-1 and TRBJ1-4; tentatively, D is TRBD1 (5 bases). The CDR3 consists of 13 residues. Trimming took off 2 bases at V and 8 bases at J, with 10 bases between the two ends. Germline V gene sequence: CDR1 SGHRS, CDR2 YFSETQ. DNA for the CDR3: TGCGCCAGCAGCTTAACGCAGGGCGAAAAACTGTTTTTT. This gives the protein CASSLTQGEKLFF.

The chain carries TRBV7-9 and TRBJ2-1, with a tentative D call TRBD1 (6 bases). This CDR3 has 11 residues. V lost 5 bases and J 9 bases, leaving 8 bases between the germline ends. Per the germline V gene, CDR1 is SEHNR and CDR2 is FQNEAQ (reference sequence). This CDR3 reads CASSGRGEQFF. The CDR3 bases are TGTGCCAGCAGCGGCAGGGGTGAGCAGTTCTTC.

The chain links TRBV15 to TRBJ1-1; D is perhaps TRBD1 (5 bases). The CDR3 covers 15 residues. Germline values: CDR1 LNHNV, CDR2 YYDKDF (reference sequence). Trimming stripped 5 bases from V and 0 bases from J, with 13 bases between. The CDR3 reads CATSPTRGMNTEAFF. CDR3 DNA sequence: TGTGCCACCAGCCCAACAAGGGGAATGAACACTGAAGCTTTCTTT.

The chain carries TRBV5-1 and TRBJ1-2; 9 bases are a match to TRBD1. Germline lookup yields CDR1 SGHRS and CDR2 YFSETQ. The CDR3 spans 15 residues. V lost 4 bases to trimming and J lost 3 bases; unmatched junction nucleotides: 7. CDR3 nucleotides: TGCGCCAGCAGCCGCGAACAGGGGGCGTACTATGGCTACACCTTC. Protein: CASSREQGAYYGYTF. The full variable domain, completed using reference TRBV5-1 and TRBJ1-2, is KAGVTQTPRYLIKTRGQQVTLSCSPISGHRSVSWYQQTPGQGLQFLFEYFSETQRNKGNFPGRFSGRQFSNSRSEMNVSTLELGDSALYLCASSREQGAYYGYTFGSGTRLTVV.

This clone was observed a handful of times. The chain links TRBV5-1 to TRBJ1-5, with a weak D call TRBD1 (5 bases). Germline assignment: CDR1 SGHRS and CDR2 YFSETQ. Trimming pared 0 bases from V and 1 base from J, leaving 8 bases between. The length of the CDR3 is 15 residues. As DNA, the CDR3 is TGCGCCAGCAGCTTGGGTGGGGGAAGCAATCAGCCCCAGCATTTT. As protein: CASSLGGGSNQPQHF.

The chain joins TRBV2 to TRBJ2-1; unclear D gene. There are 16 residues in the CDR3. V lost 6 bases and J 4 bases, leaving 19 bases between the germline ends. CDR1 and CDR2 from the germline V gene are SNHLY and FYNNEI. The CDR3, as DNA: TGTGCCAGCAGGGTCGGGTTGGCAGTGGTGTACAATGAGCAGTTCTTC. It encodes CASRVGLAVVYNEQFF.

V is TRBV19 and J is TRBJ2-3; tentative D call: TRBD2 (6 bases). Trimming stripped 8 bases from V and 0 bases from J, with 24 bases between. The germline V gene encodes CDR1 LNHDA and CDR2 SQIVND (reference sequence). This CDR3 has 18 residues. The CDR3 loop reads CASSSLRGLPRSTDTQYF. As DNA, the CDR3 is TGTGCCAGTTCTAGTTTGAGAGGACTACCAAGGAGCACAGATACGCAGTATTTT. Variable domain in full (rest from reference TRBV19 and TRBJ2-3): DGGITQSPKYLFRKEGQNVTLSCEQNLNHDAMYWYRQDPGQGLRLIYYSQIVNDFQKGDIAEGYSVSREKKESFPLTVTSAQKNPTAFYLCASSSLRGLPRSTDTQYFGPGTRLTVL.

The chain links TRBV6-5 to TRBJ2-7; 10 bases match TRBD1. CDR3 size: 14 residues. Germline trimming cut 6 bases from V and 3 bases from J; bases unmatched to any gene: 5. Germline CDR1 and CDR2: MNHEY and SVGAGI. The CDR3 here is CASRPTGGLYEQYF. The CDR3 DNA sequence: TGTGCCAGCAGACCGACAGGGGGCCTCTACGAGCAGTACTTC.

V and J are TRBV5-1 and TRBJ1-3, with a possible D match to TRBD1 (6 bases). The CDR3 has 14 residues. Germline CDR1 and CDR2: SGHRS and YFSETQ. Trimming left V 0 bases short and J 5 bases short, with 9 bases between. The CDR3: CASSLAGVRNTIYF. CDR3 nucleotide sequence: TGCGCCAGCAGCTTGGCAGGGGTACGAAACACCATATATTTT.